This T cell receptor beta chain was recovered during a study of PD-L1 blockade in urothelial cancer. Templates that were synthetic TCR analogs were spiked into each PCR. Using immunoSEQ multiplex PCR, the repertoire was profiled, and TCRdb retains in-frame clones only, with some absent. The sample has 55,000 to 85,000 clones, 65% to 85% seen once. Germline lookup yields CDR1 SGHTA and CDR2 FQGNSA. The V and J ends lost 3 bases and 5 bases respectively, with 14 bases between them. The CDR3 runs to 15 residues. The sample's time point: pretreatment peripheral blood. Sample: PBMCs, taken around atezolizumab (anti-PD-L1) treatment. The chain combines TRBV7-2 with TRBJ2-1; D unresolved. The sequence derives from a woman between 70 and 85 years old with urothelial cancer. The CDR3 region has the DNA TGTGCCAGCAGCTTGGGCCAGCCCCCACACAATGAGCAGTTCTTC. Amino acid sequence: CASSLGQPPHNEQFF.